Listed below are T cell receptor beta chains from one sample, sequenced in a study of T-cell reconstitution after alpha-beta-depleted transplantation in children. Each CDR3 protein is one row after TCRdb ran MiXCR on the PCR reads. The repertoire holds roughly 790,000 distinct CDR3 sequences, with under 20% as singletons. The sequencing here drew on PBMCs, mostly from graft donor cells, taken 360 days after TCRalphabeta/CD19-depleted stem cell transplant. These receptors were obtained from a male patient younger than 18 who had a stem cell transplant for acute lymphoblastic leukemia, so the T cells may come from the graft donor. CDR3s include the opening cysteine and the closing phenylalanine or tryptophan. D genes are given only for firm matches. Size tells how often a clone was seen (once, few, many) or the class of an expanded clone, and some rows leave it out.

D,J,V,size,CDR3,DNA
.,TRBJ1-2,TRBV5-5,.,CASSLVGGQYYGYTF,TGTGCCAGCAGCTTGGTGGGGGGGCAATACTATGGCTACACCTTC
TRBD2,TRBJ2-7,TRBV20-1,.,CSAYLAGGPGEQYF,TGCAGTGCTTATCTAGCGGGAGGGCCGGGTGAGCAGTACTTC
.,TRBJ1-1,TRBV18,.,CASSPLGARGNTEAFF,TGTGCCAGCTCACCCTTGGGGGCCCGGGGCAACACTGAAGCTTTCTTT
TRBD1,TRBJ2-1,TRBV24-1,few,CATSDWGRGHEQFF,TGTGCCACCAGTGATTGGGGCAGGGGGCATGAGCAGTTCTTC
.,TRBJ2-5,TRBV5-1,few,CASSPGWRTQETQYF,TGCGCCAGCAGCCCTGGCTGGCGGACCCAAGAGACCCAGTACTTC
TRBD1,TRBJ2-3,TRBV5-1,.,CASASGTGSTDTQYF,TGCGCCAGCGCGTCCGGGACAGGCAGCACAGATACGCAGTATTTT
TRBD1,TRBJ2-7,TRBV5-1,few,CASSLADRGIGYEQYF,TGCGCCAGCAGCTTGGCGGACAGGGGTATCGGGTACGAGCAGTACTTC
TRBD2,TRBJ2-5,TRBV5-5,.,CASSPWTSGLPQETQYF,TGTGCCAGCAGCCCTTGGACTAGCGGGTTACCACAAGAGACCCAGTACTTC
TRBD2,TRBJ2-2,TRBV3-1,few,CASSQALAGGIGELFF,TGTGCCAGCAGCCAAGCTCTAGCGGGAGGAATCGGGGAGCTGTTTTTT
TRBD2,TRBJ2-1,TRBV9,many,CASSQGLGSPEIHEQFF,TGTGCCAGCAGCCAAGGACTAGGTAGTCCCGAGATCCATGAGCAGTTCTTC
.,TRBJ2-3,TRBV27,many,CASGHSTDTQYF,TGTGCCAGCGGGCATAGCACAGATACGCAGTATTTT
TRBD2,TRBJ2-1,TRBV5-1,.,CASSPTSGPPRTEQFF,TGCGCCAGCAGCCCAACTAGCGGTCCCCCCCGGACTGAGCAGTTCTTC
TRBD2,TRBJ2-7,TRBV9,few,CASSPRGSGSLYEQYF,TGTGCCAGCAGCCCTCGCGGTAGCGGGAGTCTCTACGAGCAGTACTTC
TRBD1,TRBJ1-1,TRBV29-1,.,CSARDREGTEAFF,TGCAGCGCCCGGGACAGGGAAGGGACTGAAGCTTTCTTT
.,TRBJ2-3,TRBV7-2,many,CASSLYFGRDTQYF,TGTGCCAGCAGCTTATATTTTGGTAGGGATACGCAGTATTTT
TRBD2,TRBJ2-1,TRBV5-1,.,CASSFREGGYSYNEQFF,TGCGCCAGCAGCTTCCGGGAGGGGGGCTACTCCTACAATGAGCAGTTCTTC
.,TRBJ2-3,TRBV12-3/TRBV12-4,many,CASSTGDRNPGDTQYF,TGTGCCAGCAGTACCGGCGACAGGAACCCGGGAGATACGCAGTATTTT
.,TRBJ2-1,TRBV5-5,.,CASSLRSPTNEQFF,TGTGCCAGCAGCTTGAGGAGTCCTACCAATGAGCAGTTCTTC
.,TRBJ2-1,TRBV5-1,.,CASRDSLSNEQFF,TGCGCCTCCCGGGACTCCCTCTCCAATGAGCAGTTCTTC
.,TRBJ1-2,TRBV5-1,.,CASSLAWGRSGYYGYTF,TGCGCCAGCAGCTTGGCGTGGGGGCGCAGTGGCTACTATGGCTACACCTTC
.,TRBJ2-3,TRBV29-1,few,CSAGLGPRKTDTQYF,TGCAGCGCGGGTCTCGGACCACGAAAAACAGATACGCAGTATTTT
.,TRBJ2-7,TRBV2,few,CASSVLRGSAFSYEQYF,TGTGCCAGCAGTGTCCTGAGAGGGAGCGCGTTCTCCTACGAGCAGTACTTC
TRBD1,TRBJ1-1,TRBV11-2,few,CASSLGQGRARGPTEAFF,TGTGCCAGCAGCCTTGGACAGGGGAGGGCCCGAGGGCCCACTGAAGCTTTCTTT
TRBD2,TRBJ2-1,TRBV20-1,.,CSASDGTSGVYEQFF,TGCAGTGCTAGTGACGGGACTAGCGGGGTCTATGAGCAGTTCTTC
.,TRBJ2-5,TRBV5-6,many,CASSAGPQETQYF,TGTGCCAGCAGCGCCGGGCCGCAAGAGACCCAGTACTTC
TRBD1,TRBJ2-3,TRBV19,.,CASGRDRVTDTQYF,TGTGCCAGCGGACGGGACAGGGTCACAGATACGCAGTATTTT
.,TRBJ2-6,TRBV7-9,few,CASSLDTSGANVLTF,TGTGCCAGCAGCTTAGACACCTCTGGGGCCAACGTCCTGACTTTC
TRBD1,TRBJ2-3,TRBV6-1,.,CASETGAYLWRTDTQYF,TGTGCCAGCGAGACAGGGGCTTACCTTTGGCGTACAGATACGCAGTATTTT
.,TRBJ2-2,TRBV20-1,.,CSARVGRQANTGELFF,TGCAGTGCTAGAGTGGGTCGGCAGGCGAACACCGGGGAGCTGTTTTTT
.,TRBJ1-5,TRBV28,few,CASSLQGQGYQPQHF,TGTGCCAGCAGTTTACAAGGGCAGGGCTATCAGCCCCAGCATTTT
.,TRBJ2-5,TRBV20-1,.,CSARDITQETQYF,TGCAGTGCTAGGGACATTACACAAGAGACCCAGTACTTC
.,TRBJ2-1,TRBV5-1,.,CASPRAVYNEQFF,TGCGCCAGCCCGAGGGCCGTCTACAATGAGCAGTTCTTC
.,TRBJ1-2,TRBV27,.,CASSTGTSYGYTF,TGTGCCAGCAGTACAGGGACCAGCTATGGCTACACCTTC
TRBD2,TRBJ2-3,TRBV12-3/TRBV12-4,few,CASRHSGLAGAGPQYF,TGTGCCAGCAGACACTCGGGACTAGCTGGTGCCGGCCCGCAGTATTTT
.,TRBJ2-7,TRBV29-1,few,CSASTGRHEQYF,TGCAGCGCGTCGACAGGACGTCACGAGCAGTACTTC
.,TRBJ1-2,TRBV6-5,many,CASSYGDGANYGYTF,TGTGCCAGCAGTTATGGGGACGGAGCTAACTATGGCTACACCTTC
TRBD2,TRBJ2-1,TRBV9,.,CASSSSGRAIYNEQFF,TGTGCCAGCAGTTCCAGCGGGAGGGCCATCTACAATGAGCAGTTCTTC
.,TRBJ1-1,TRBV18,few,CASSPVSMGTEAFF,TGTGCCAGCTCACCAGTCAGCATGGGCACTGAAGCTTTCTTT
.,TRBJ2-3,TRBV7-3,many,CASSLTGSTDTQYF,TGTGCCAGCAGCTTAACGGGCAGCACAGATACGCAGTATTTT
TRBD1,TRBJ2-7,TRBV2,few,CASRGTGTLPEQYF,TGTGCCAGCAGGGGGACAGGGACCCTCCCCGAGCAGTACTTC
TRBD2,TRBJ2-3,TRBV12-3/TRBV12-4,few,CASSLGLAGGPGYSDTQYF,TGTGCCAGCAGTTTGGGACTAGCGGGAGGGCCAGGCTACTCAGATACGCAGTATTTT
.,TRBJ2-1,TRBV14,.,CASSQDYGLMIDNEQFF,TGTGCCAGCAGCCAAGATTATGGGCTTATGATCGACAATGAGCAGTTCTTC